The 20 T cell receptor beta chains presented below share a single source sample, sequenced in a study of cytomegalovirus exposure and HLA in healthy donors. This PCR relied on a set of 60 Vbeta primers and 13 Jbeta primers. Assay: immunoSEQ multiplex PCR; the TCRdb copy retains only in-frame clones and omits some. The data show under 65,000 clones, and the top ten clones hold 12%. The sample was PBMCs. All receptors derive from a woman under 40 in good health and CMV-seropositive.

The V and J genes are TRBV5-1 and TRBJ1-2, with D tentatively TRBD1 (5 bases). The CDR3 contains 14 residues. CDR1 and CDR2 from the germline V gene are SGHRS and YFSETQ. The V and J ends lost 4 bases and 5 bases respectively, with 15 bases between them. DNA for the CDR3: TGCGCCAGCAGCGGCAGACAGAACCAGTATGGCTACACCTTC. This gives the protein CASSGRQNQYGYTF.

The chain recombines TRBV19 with TRBJ2-1, with TRBD2 as a possible D gene (5 bases). The CDR3 runs 16 residues. CDR1 is LNHDA and CDR2 is SQIVND in the germline V gene (reference sequence). Trimming took 7 bases from V and 8 from J, leaving 24 bases between them. CDR3: CASNTRGSTASDEQFF. The CDR3 nucleotides are TGTGCCAGTAATACCCGAGGGAGTACCGCGTCCGATGAGCAGTTCTTC.

The CDR3 nucleotides are TGCGCCAGCAGTCGGACAGGGAACACCGGGGAGCTGTTTTTT. Its translation: CASSRTGNTGELFF. This chain joins TRBV10-1 and TRBJ2-2; 7 bases fit TRBD1. Germline CDR1 and CDR2: WNHNN and SYGVQD (reference sequence). V lost 5 bases to trimming and J lost 1 base; unmatched junction nucleotides: 1. This CDR3 has 14 residues.

The gene calls are TRBV19 and TRBJ2-5, with 9 bases identical to TRBD2. CDR1 LNHDA and CDR2 SQIVND come from the germline V gene (reference sequence). Trimming removed 5 bases from V and 0 bases from J; junction bases left unmatched: 13. This CDR3 spans 18 amino acids. DNA for the CDR3: TGTGCCAGTAGTGGATACGGAGCTAGCGGGGTGTACCAAGAGACCCAGTACTTC. It encodes CASSGYGASGVYQETQYF. The full variable domain, rest sourced from reference TRBV19 and TRBJ2-5, is DGGITQSPKYLFRKEGQNVTLSCEQNLNHDAMYWYRQDPGQGLRLIYYSQIVNDFQKGDIAEGYSVSREKKESFPLTVTSAQKNPTAFYLCASSGYGASGVYQETQYFGPGTRLLVL.

The chain employs TRBV2 and TRBJ1-1; no clear D gene. V lost 3 bases, J lost 3 bases, and 14 bases lay in between. The CDR3 loop spans 15 amino acids. Per the germline V gene, CDR1 is SNHLY and CDR2 is FYNNEI. This CDR3 is CASSERQSAYTEAFF. Here the CDR3 DNA reads TGTGCCAGCAGTGAGAGGCAGTCGGCTTACACTGAAGCTTTCTTT.

The chain links TRBV18 to TRBJ2-4; D may be TRBD1 (6 bases). The CDR3 is 16 residues long. Germline lookup yields CDR1 KGHSH and CDR2 LQKENI. With 2 bases removed from V and 0 bases from J, the gap between germline ends came to 11 bases. CDR3 coding DNA: TGTGCCAGCTCACCATACAGGGCTGGAGCCAAAAACATTCAGTACTTC. Translation: CASSPYRAGAKNIQYF.

The V call is TRBV7-8, the J call TRBJ1-3; D is perhaps TRBD1 (5 bases). Germline CDR1 and CDR2: SGHVS and FQNEAQ. The CDR3 runs to 14 residues. Trimming pared 1 base from V and 3 bases from J, leaving 7 bases between. The CDR3 DNA sequence: TGTGCCAGCAGCTTAGGGGGCCTTGGAAACACCATATATTTT. Translated, it gives CASSLGGLGNTIYF.

The CDR3 DNA is TGTGCCAGTAGTGCCCAAGGACAACAGGGCAATGAGCAGTTCTTC. It specifies CASSAQGQQGNEQFF. The chain recombines TRBV19 with TRBJ2-1, with a possible D match to TRBD1 (6 bases). The CDR3 runs to 15 residues. V lost 5 bases and J 6 bases, leaving 17 bases between the germline ends. The germline V gene has CDR1 LNHDA and CDR2 SQIVND (reference sequence).

The chain has TRBV2 and TRBJ2-1, with TRBD1 matching over 10 bases. Germline CDR1 and CDR2: SNHLY and FYNNEI. The length of the CDR3 is 15 residues. Losses at the gene ends were 6 bases for V and 9 bases for J; bases not matched to a gene: 11. Here the CDR3 reads CASRLPGQGMGEQFF. CDR3 in DNA: TGTGCCAGCAGACTTCCGGGACAGGGGATGGGTGAGCAGTTCTTC.

The chain uses TRBV7-6 and TRBJ2-7; TRBD2 is a possible D gene (6 bases). The V gene's germline CDR1 is SGHVS and CDR2 FNYEAQ. Deletions cut 3 bases from V and 2 bases from J, with 8 bases between. The CDR3 consists of 13 residues. Here the CDR3 reads CASSLGLAYEQYF. The CDR3 bases are TGTGCCAGCAGCTTGGGACTGGCCTACGAGCAGTACTTC.

The chain has TRBV9 and TRBJ2-7, with 7 bases aligning to TRBD2. Looked up from germline, CDR1 is SGDLS and CDR2 is YYNGEE. This CDR3 is 16 amino acids long. The trim removed 4 bases at V and 0 bases at J, leaving 10 bases unmatched. CDR3 sequence reads: CASSPQGASGSYEQYF. The CDR3 region has the DNA TGTGCCAGCAGCCCCCAAGGGGCTAGCGGCTCCTACGAGCAGTACTTC.

The V gene is TRBV5-1, the J gene TRBJ1-1; D remains unclear. This CDR3 region has 15 residues. Per the germline V gene, CDR1 is SGHRS and CDR2 is YFSETQ. V lost 4 bases to trimming and J lost 5 bases, with 18 bases between them. The CDR3 sequence is CASSPPVSAGTEAFF. The CDR3 DNA follows: TGCGCCAGCAGCCCCCCCGTTAGCGCCGGTACTGAAGCTTTCTTT.

This chain joins TRBV7-2 and TRBJ2-3, with 11 bases identical to TRBD2. Germline CDR1 reads SGHTA; CDR2 reads FQGNSA. The CDR3 loop spans 16 amino acids. Trimming at V came to 7 bases and at J to 2 bases, leaving 8 bases not matched to a gene. CDR3 region: CASMRRLAGNTDTQYF. The CDR3 DNA follows: TGTGCCAGCATGCGGAGACTAGCGGGGAACACAGATACGCAGTATTTT.

The V gene is TRBV11-3, the J gene TRBJ1-4; 8 bases are a match to TRBD1. The germline V gene encodes CDR1 SGHNT and CDR2 YENEEA. V dropped 2 bases and J dropped 5; count of bases not matched to a gene: 4. The CDR3 runs to 15 residues. The CDR3 reads CASSLTDRGNEKLFF. In DNA form, the CDR3 reads TGTGCCAGCAGCTTAACCGACAGGGGCAATGAAAAACTGTTTTTT.

The chain carries TRBV7-2 and TRBJ2-5, with a possible D match to TRBD2 (5 bases). CDR1 is SGHTA, CDR2 FQGNSA, per germline. The CDR3 runs to 14 residues. V lost 6 bases and J lost 1, with 12 bases in between. The DNA for the CDR3 is TGTGCCAGCAGTGCACTAGTCTTCCAAGAGACCCAGTACTTC. Protein: CASSALVFQETQYF.

V is TRBV19 and J is TRBJ1-5; D gene unclear. Trimming stripped 4 bases from V and 3 bases from J, with 10 bases between. The CDR3 extends over 14 amino acids. Germline V gene sequence: CDR1 LNHDA, CDR2 SQIVND (reference sequence). The CDR3: CASSKRPNNQPQHF. In DNA form, the CDR3 reads TGTGCCAGTAGTAAGCGGCCAAACAATCAGCCCCAGCATTTT.

This chain joins TRBV2 and TRBJ2-2, with TRBD1 identical over 10 bases. This CDR3 has 14 amino acids. V lost 10 bases to trimming and J lost 8 bases; unmatched junction nucleotides: 10. Per germline, CDR1 SNHLY and CDR2 FYNNEI. CDR3 residues: CATTRDRGTGELFF. The CDR3 coding sequence is TGTGCCACCACCAGGGACAGGGGAACGGGGGAGCTGTTTTTT.

The chain couples TRBV27 to TRBJ2-1; 12 bases fit TRBD2. Germline trimming cut 5 bases from V and 7 bases from J; bases unmatched to any gene: 12. The V gene's germline CDR1 is MNHEY and CDR2 SMNVEV (reference sequence). This CDR3 comprises 17 residues. CDR3 region: CASSQFGRLAGGNEQFF. The CDR3 DNA sequence: TGTGCCAGCAGTCAATTCGGGCGGCTAGCGGGGGGGAATGAGCAGTTCTTC.

The chain carries TRBV29-1 and TRBJ2-5; D gene ambiguous. The germline gives CDR1 SQVTM, CDR2 ANQGSEA. V was clipped by 2 bases and J by 5 bases, with 6 bases between them. CDR3 size: 11 residues. CDR3 in DNA: TGCAGCGTTGAAAATGCGGAGACCCAGTACTTC. This sequence encodes CSVENAETQYF.

The gene calls are TRBV7-6 and TRBJ2-2, with no clear D. Germline CDR1 and CDR2: SGHVS and FNYEAQ. The CDR3 contains 13 residues. V lost 5 bases and J 2 bases, leaving 6 bases between the germline ends. As DNA, the CDR3 is TGTGCCAGCAGCCCGAGAAACACCGGGGAGCTGTTTTTT. This translates into CASSPRNTGELFF. The variable domain in full, completed from reference TRBV7-6 and TRBJ2-2, reads GAGVSQSPRYKVTKRGQDVALRCDPISGHVSLYWYRQALGQGPEFLTYFNYEAQQDKSGLPNDRFSAERPEGSISTLTIQRTEQRDSAMYRCASSPRNTGELFFGEGSRLTVL.